Described below is a single T cell receptor (beta chain) sequence and its context. The antigen is not known. The source of the sample is a study of blood T cells in healthy people across ages. Study outcomes and limitations: With age, beta diversity per million T cells declined roughly linearly, significantly by about 40.

PCR was performed a second time for about 6 to 11 cycles using a sample-barcoded 5' primer and a J-beta primer mix. TCRdb re-analysed the 5' RACE reads in MiXCR, keeping a single row per CDR3 protein. This sample has about 1.6 million distinct CDR3 sequences, with 34% found just once. The CDR3 has 20 residues. V dropped 0 bases and J dropped 0 bases, with 21 bases sitting between them. Per the germline V gene, CDR1 is LGHDT and CDR2 is YNNKEL (reference sequence). Sample: blood. The source of this sequence is a woman aged 30 to 39 in good health. V usage is TRBV3-1 and J usage is TRBJ2-1, with D possibly TRBD2 on 5 matching bases. The CDR3 region is CASSQERLGRGGSSYNEQFF. The DNA of the CDR3 is TGTGCCAGCAGCCAAGAGCGGTTGGGGAGAGGCGGAAGCTCCTACAATGAGCAGTTCTTC.